One sample yielded the 15 T cell receptor beta chains listed below, sequenced in a study of cytomegalovirus exposure and HLA in healthy donors. Use of 60 Vbeta and 13 Jbeta primers characterized the PCR. TCRdb's copy holds only in-frame clones and misses some; the assay was immunoSEQ multiplex PCR. The repertoire holds some 110,000 clones, with 65% to 75% as singletons. The source material was PBMCs. The source is a man between 25 and 39 years old in good health and CMV-seropositive.

The chain has TRBV4-1 and TRBJ2-7; 9 bases fit TRBD1. Germline V gives CDR1 MGHRA, CDR2 YSYEKL. The CDR3 is made up of 14 amino acids. With V trimmed by 5 bases and J by 13 bases, 15 bases remained unmatched. The CDR3 loop is CASSWDRATYEPYF. The CDR3 region has the DNA TGCGCCAGCAGCTGGGACAGGGCTACCTACGAGCCCTACTTC.

This chain links TRBV5-1 with TRBJ2-7; 13 bases agree with TRBD2. Losses at the gene ends were 4 bases for V and 3 bases for J; bases not matched to a gene: 7. CDR3 length: 16 amino acids. Looked up from germline, CDR1 is SGHRS and CDR2 is YFSETQ. This CDR3 is CASSAQLAGGYYEQYF. CDR3 coding DNA: TGCGCCAGCAGCGCCCAACTAGCGGGGGGGTACTACGAGCAGTACTTC.

The CDR3 region is CASSEAGGHNYGYTF. In DNA form, the CDR3 reads TGTGCCAGCAGTGAAGCAGGTGGACATAACTATGGCTACACCTTC. The chain uses TRBV2 and TRBJ1-2; D may be TRBD1 (5 bases). CDR3 size: 15 residues. Deletions cut 0 bases from V and 1 base from J, with 9 bases between. The germline gives CDR1 SNHLY, CDR2 FYNNEI.

The chain recombines TRBV2 with TRBJ1-2; weak D call: TRBD1 (5 bases). V was clipped by 4 bases and J by 5 bases, with 11 bases between them. Per germline, CDR1 SNHLY and CDR2 FYNNEI. This CDR3 comprises 13 residues. CDR3 bases: TGTGCCAGCAGTGCACAGGCCACGTATGGCTACACCTTC. Translated, it gives CASSAQATYGYTF. The full variable domain, rest sourced from reference TRBV2 and TRBJ1-2, is EPEVTQTPSHQVTQMGQEVILRCVPISNHLYFYWYRQILGQKVEFLVSFYNNEISEKSEIFDDQFSVERPDGSNFTLKIRSTKLEDSAMYFCASSAQATYGYTFGSGTRLTVV.

The chain is built from TRBV5-4 and TRBJ2-5, with TRBD1 identical over 10 bases. In germline, CDR1 is SGHNT, CDR2 YYREEE (reference sequence). This CDR3 contains 16 residues. With V trimmed by 3 bases and J by 1 base, 6 bases remained unmatched. Written as DNA, the CDR3 is TGTGCCAGCAGCTCCCCCCGACAGGGGGCCCAAGAGACCCAGTACTTC. Translation gives CASSSPRQGAQETQYF.

The rearrangement joins TRBV4-3 to TRBJ2-1; 12 nucleotides align to TRBD2. Germline assignment: CDR1 LGHNA and CDR2 YSLEER. V shed 0 bases and J 0 bases; nucleotides not matched to a gene: 6. The CDR3 totals 19 residues. The DNA for the CDR3 is TGCGCCAGCAGCCAAGATCCTAGCGGGGGGGGGAGCTCCTACAATGAGCAGTTCTTC. It codes for CASSQDPSGGGSSYNEQFF.

As concerns this clone: An end of the junction differs from the germline gene, which may be a read error. The CDR3 loop is CASSEWRYGYPF. The CDR3 bases are TGTGCCAGCAGTGAGTGGCGGTATGGCTACCCCTTC. V gene TRBV2 combines with J gene TRBJ1-2, with unresolved D. Germline V gene data show CDR1 as SNHLY and CDR2 as FYNNEI. The CDR3 is 12 amino acids.

The rearrangement joins TRBV6-5 to TRBJ2-3; 11 nucleotides align to TRBD2. CDR1 is MNHEY and CDR2 is SVGAGI in the germline V gene. The length of the CDR3 is 15 residues. V dropped 6 bases and J dropped 7; count of bases not matched to a gene: 9. This chain's CDR3 is CASSPFSGGANTQYF. CDR3 DNA sequence: TGTGCCAGCAGCCCTTTTAGCGGGGGGGCAAATACGCAGTATTTT.

The chain couples TRBV6-6 to TRBJ1-2; D gene uncertain. The CDR3 length is 12 residues. Germline V gene data show CDR1 as MNHNY and CDR2 as SVGAGI (reference sequence). The V and J ends lost 5 bases and 7 bases respectively, with 11 bases between them. CDR3 sequence (DNA): TGTGCCAGCAGTAGCGCGCCGCTTGGCTACACCTTC. Encoded protein: CASSSAPLGYTF.

This chain connects TRBV7-2 to TRBJ2-7; 8 positions agree with TRBD1. The V gene's germline CDR1 is SGHTA and CDR2 FQGNSA. This CDR3 is 15 amino acids long. V lost 1 base, J lost 6 bases, and 8 bases stayed unmatched. The CDR3 reads CASSLEGQGASEQYF. The CDR3 DNA is TGTGCCAGCAGCTTAGAAGGGCAGGGGGCGAGCGAGCAGTACTTC. Full variable domain (missing parts from reference TRBV7-2 and TRBJ2-7): GAGVSQSPSNKVTEKGKDVELRCDPISGHTALYWYRQSLGQGLEFLIYFQGNSAPDKSGLPSDRFSAERTGGSVSTLTIQRTQQEDSAVYLCASSLEGQGASEQYFGPGTRLTVT.

This rearrangement joins TRBV19 to TRBJ1-6, with D uncertain. This CDR3 comprises 13 residues. V was clipped by 5 bases and J by 4 bases, with 6 bases between them. The germline CDR1 and CDR2 sequences are LNHDA and SQIVND (reference sequence). The DNA of the CDR3 is TGTGCCAGTAGTTTCGGTTATAATTCACCCCTCCACTTT. It translates to CASSFGYNSPLHF.

This sequence joins TRBV4-2 and TRBJ2-1; 8 bases line up with TRBD2. The CDR3 is 16 residues long. The germline gives CDR1 LGHNA, CDR2 YNFKEQ. With V trimmed by 3 bases and J by 8 bases, 12 bases remained unmatched. The CDR3 nucleotides read TGTGCCAGCAGCCAGGTCGCGAGCGGGGGTAGCCATGAGCAGTTCTTC. Translating it yields CASSQVASGGSHEQFF.

A remark on this clone: Just one base apart from a much larger clone, this may be a read error. The rearrangement joins TRBV7-3 to TRBJ2-7; 10 positions match TRBD1. V lost 5 bases to trimming and J lost 2 bases; unmatched junction nucleotides: 3. This CDR3 comprises 14 residues. Germline V CDR1 and CDR2: SGHTA, FQGTGA. The CDR3 sequence: CASSPGTGAYEQYF. DNA of the CDR3: TGTGCCAGCAGCCCCGGGACAGGGGCCTACGAGCAGTACTTC. The full variable domain, in which reference TRBV7-3 and TRBJ2-7 provide the parts outside the CDR3, is GAGVSQTPSNKVTEKGKYVELRCDPISGHTALYWYRQSLGQGPEFLIYFQGTGAADDSGLPNDRFFAVRPEGSVSTLKIQRTERGDSAVYLCASSPGTGAYEQYFGPGTRLTVT.

The V gene is TRBV28, the J gene TRBJ1-5, with 7 nucleotides matching TRBD1. Germline CDR1 is MDHEN and CDR2 is SYDVKM. The V and J ends lost 7 bases and 7 bases, in that order; junction bases with no gene match: 10. There are 14 residues in the CDR3. The CDR3 loop is CASTRGQRDQPQHF. In nucleotides, the CDR3 is TGTGCCAGCACTCGGGGACAGAGAGACCAGCCCCAGCATTTT.

The J gene is TRBJ1-6, the V gene TRBV19; perhaps TRBD1 as D (5 bases). The CDR3 has 15 amino acids. CDR1 is LNHDA, CDR2 SQIVND, per germline (reference sequence). The germline V and J ends were trimmed by 6 bases and 7 bases, with 16 bases remaining between them. Here the CDR3 reads CASSPLVGGNSPLHF. In nucleotides, the CDR3 is TGTGCCAGTAGCCCACTAGTGGGGGGAAATTCACCCCTCCACTTT.